The 26 T cell receptor beta chains below come from one sample, sequenced in a study of cytotoxic CD8 clonotypes in ibrutinib-treated CLL. The repertoire was sequenced with immunoSEQ multiplex PCR; TCRdb's copy has only in-frame clones and lacks some. Found here are about 130,000 clones, 79% of them singletons; the top ten hold 13%. The sequencing here drew on PBMCs, taken after 12 months of ibrutinib treatment. The source is a human donor with chronic lymphocytic leukemia.

The J gene is TRBJ1-2, the V gene TRBV19; tentatively, D is TRBD1 (6 bases). Between the trimmed V and J ends, which lost 6 bases and 4 bases, there was a span of 18 bases. This CDR3 is 15 amino acids long. CDR1 and CDR2 from the germline V gene are LNHDA and SQIVND (reference sequence). CDR3 in amino acids: CASRLPEEGGYGYTF. Here the CDR3 DNA reads TGTGCCAGTAGACTCCCGGAGGAGGGGGGCTATGGCTACACCTTC.

The rearrangement joins TRBV29-1 to TRBJ2-2, with TRBD1 matching 10 bases. Germline values: CDR1 SQVTM, CDR2 ANQGSEA. The junction had 7 bases not matched to a gene; V was cut back by 6 bases and J by 6 bases. The length of the CDR3 is 14 residues. This CDR3 is CSVRQGAFAGELFF. The CDR3 DNA sequence: TGCAGCGTACGACAGGGGGCGTTTGCCGGGGAGCTGTTTTTT.

The CDR3: CSVEGYEGVTSYEQYF. For the CDR3, the DNA is TGCAGCGTTGAGGGATATGAGGGAGTAACGTCCTACGAGCAGTACTTC. The chain carries TRBV29-1 and TRBJ2-7, with D possibly matching TRBD2 (5 bases). CDR1 SQVTM and CDR2 ANQGSEA come from the germline V gene. CDR3 length: 16 amino acids. Trimming pared 3 bases from V and 1 base from J, leaving 19 bases between.

This clone was picked up a small number of times. The J gene is TRBJ2-7, the V gene TRBV10-3; D assignment may be TRBD1 or TRBD2 (5 bases each). CDR1 is ENHRY and CDR2 is SYGVKD in the germline V gene. This CDR3 spans 14 amino acids. The V gene lost 10 bases and the J gene lost 0 bases, with 16 bases spanning the gap. CDR3 coding DNA: TGTGCCACACACCGGGACGGAGACTCCTACGAGCAGTACTTC. Translation gives CATHRDGDSYEQYF.

This chain uses TRBV10-3 with TRBJ2-2, with TRBD1 as a possible D gene (5 bases). V dropped 0 bases and J dropped 0 bases, with 11 bases sitting between them. The length of the CDR3 is 17 residues. CDR1 and CDR2 (germline): ENHRY, SYGVKD. CDR3 in amino acids: CAISESSGHTNTGELFF. In DNA, the CDR3 is TGTGCCATCAGTGAGTCGTCAGGACATACGAACACCGGGGAGCTGTTTTTT.

The chain links TRBV7-2 to TRBJ2-2, with 10 bases identical to TRBD2. The CDR3 is 16 residues long. V shed 0 bases, J shed 6 bases, and the junction held 4 bases outside the gene matches. CDR1 and CDR2 (germline): SGHTA, FQGNSA. The CDR3 loop reads CASSLALAGGPGELFF. The CDR3 DNA sequence: TGTGCCAGCAGCTTAGCGTTAGCGGGAGGCCCCGGGGAGCTGTTTTTT.

The chain couples TRBV7-9 to TRBJ2-3; possible D gene TRBD2, 5 bases. Germline V gene data show CDR1 as SEHNR and CDR2 as FQNEAQ (reference sequence). This CDR3 has 14 residues. Between the trimmed V and J ends, which lost 5 bases and 6 bases, there was a span of 15 bases. The CDR3 DNA reads as TGTGCCAGCAGCATCGCGGACTGGCGGGATACGCAGTATTTT. The encoded protein is CASSIADWRDTQYF. Full variable domain (missing parts from reference TRBV7-9 and TRBJ2-3): DTGVSQNPRHKITKRGQNVTFRCDPISEHNRLYWYRQTLGQGPEFLTYFQNEAQLEKSRLLSDRFSAERPKGSFSTLEIQRTEQGDSAMYLCASSIADWRDTQYFGPGTRLTVL.

V usage is TRBV27 and J usage is TRBJ1-4; 10 bases align to TRBD1. The CDR3 length is 14 residues. V lost 6 bases to trimming and J lost 8 bases; unmatched junction nucleotides: 6. Per the germline V gene, CDR1 is MNHEY and CDR2 is SMNVEV (reference sequence). The CDR3: CASSSRDRGEKLFF. The CDR3 DNA follows: TGTGCCAGCAGCAGCCGGGACAGGGGCGAAAAACTGTTTTTT.

This clone was detected only once. The rearrangement joins TRBV7-9 to TRBJ1-1, with D tentatively TRBD1 (6 bases). The germline gives CDR1 SEHNR, CDR2 FQNEAQ (reference sequence). Trimming removed 3 bases at V and 7 bases at J, with 12 bases between. This CDR3 spans 13 amino acids. CDR3 nucleotides: TGTGCCAGCAGCTTTTGGGGGGCGAGTGAAGCTTTCTTT. Its protein product is CASSFWGASEAFF.

The chain employs TRBV1 and TRBJ2-7. TRBV1 is tagged as a pseudogene. This CDR3 is built from 16 residues. CDR3 protein: CTSSQDERAADYEQYF. The DNA for the CDR3 is TGCACCAGCAGCCAAGATGAACGGGCGGCCGACTACGAGCAGTACTTC.

The genes are TRBV5-4 and TRBJ2-7; either TRBD1 or TRBD2 may supply D (5 bases each). V was clipped by 2 bases and J by 6 bases, with 12 bases between them. Germline V CDR1 and CDR2: SGHNT, YYREEE (reference sequence). The CDR3 is made up of 13 amino acids. The CDR3, as DNA: TGTGCCAGCAGCTTCGGGACGGACGGCGAGCAGTACTTC. Amino acids: CASSFGTDGEQYF.

This chain connects TRBV6-5 to TRBJ2-1, with unresolved D. This CDR3 spans 14 amino acids. V shed 2 bases and J shed 5 bases, with 10 bases lying between them. Germline V gene sequence: CDR1 MNHEY, CDR2 SVGAGI. CDR3 coding DNA: TGTGCCAGCAGTTACCAGGACGGCAACAATGAGCAGTTCTTC. Amino acid sequence: CASSYQDGNNEQFF.

This clone has ten or more counts. This chain links TRBV11-2 with TRBJ2-7; TRBD2 agrees at 8 bases. V dropped 5 bases and J dropped 6; count of bases not matched to a gene: 12. The length of the CDR3 is 15 residues. CDR1 and CDR2 (germline): SGHAT, FQNNGV. The DNA of the CDR3 is TGTGCCAGCAGCCCGAGCAGGGCGGGAGGAGGCGAGCAGTACTTC. It translates to CASSPSRAGGGEQYF. Supplemented by reference TRBV11-2 and TRBJ2-7, the full variable domain reads EAGVAQSPRYKIIEKRQSVAFWCNPISGHATLYWYQQILGQGPKLLIQFQNNGVVDDSQLPKDRFSAERLKGVDSTLKIQPAKLEDSAVYLCASSPSRAGGGEQYFGPGTRLTVT.

V and J are TRBV9 and TRBJ1-3, with unresolved D. V lost 1 base to trimming and J lost 0 bases, with 8 bases between them. The CDR3 loop spans 15 amino acids. CDR1 and CDR2 from the germline V gene are SGDLS and YYNGEE. The CDR3 here is CASSVQDRSGNTIYF. CDR3 in DNA: TGTGCCAGCAGCGTACAGGACCGCTCTGGAAACACCATATATTTT.

This clone showed up just a few times. CDR3 region: CASSQAVEGAYYGYTF. CDR3 coding DNA: TGTGCCAGCAGCCAAGCCGTTGAGGGGGCCTATTATGGCTACACCTTC. The rearrangement uses TRBV4-2 and TRBJ1-2, with 7 positions matching TRBD1. CDR1 LGHNA and CDR2 YNFKEQ come from the germline V gene. After removal of 1 base from V and 5 bases from J, the junction contained 10 bases not matched to a gene. This CDR3 region has 16 residues.

This clone was detected once. The chain has TRBV6-5 and TRBJ1-4, with a weak D call TRBD1 (5 bases). Trimming removed 4 bases at V and 7 bases at J, with 13 bases between. Germline CDR1 MNHEY, CDR2 SVGAGI. The CDR3 extends over 14 amino acids. CDR3 nucleotides: TGTGCCAGCAGTTTGGCCGGGACGGGTGAAAAACTGTTTTTT. This codes for CASSLAGTGEKLFF.

The genes are TRBV28 and TRBJ1-5; a weak D match, TRBD1 (5 bases). The CDR3 runs to 16 residues. V was cut by 3 bases and J by 0 bases, with 12 bases left in between. The germline gives CDR1 MDHEN, CDR2 SYDVKM. CDR3 DNA sequence: TGTGCCAGCAGTTTGCCCGGGACGGTTAGCAATCAGCCCCAGCATTTT. Translated: CASSLPGTVSNQPQHF.

The chain combines TRBV2 with TRBJ1-4; D is possibly TRBD1 (6 bases). CDR3 length: 13 residues. Germline V gene data show CDR1 as SNHLY and CDR2 as FYNNEI. V was trimmed by 7 bases and J by 8 bases, leaving 14 bases between them. The CDR3 DNA is TGTGCCAGCACACGGCAGGGGCTGGAAAAACTGTTTTTT. Its protein is CASTRQGLEKLFF.

The V gene is TRBV9, the J gene TRBJ2-1; 11 bases line up with TRBD2. Trimming took 4 bases from V and 4 from J; bases not matched to a gene: 7. CDR1 is SGDLS and CDR2 is YYNGEE in the germline V gene. This CDR3 is built from 16 residues. CDR3 nucleotide sequence: TGTGCCAGCAGCACCAAGACTAGCGGGGAATACAATGAGCAGTTCTTC. Translated: CASSTKTSGEYNEQFF.

The V gene is TRBV30, the J gene TRBJ1-3; 7 bases align to TRBD1. V was clipped by 0 bases and J by 4 bases; unmatched bases: 3. CDR3 length: 14 amino acids. Germline CDR1 and CDR2: GTSNPN and SVGIG (reference sequence). CDR3 in amino acids: CAWSVLGQGNTIYF. CDR3 DNA: TGTGCCTGGAGTGTACTGGGACAGGGAAACACCATATATTTT.

The chain's CDR3 is CSVTIRAEAFF. The CDR3 DNA is TGCAGTGTGACCATTCGAGCTGAAGCTTTCTTT. The chain carries TRBV20-1 and TRBJ1-1, with D hard to call. V lost 7 bases and J 6 bases, leaving 12 bases between the germline ends. Germline V gives CDR1 DFQATT, CDR2 SNEGSKA (reference sequence). The CDR3 sequence is 11 residues long.

The chain couples TRBV7-9 to TRBJ1-1; TRBD1 is a possible D gene (5 bases). The CDR3 extends over 15 amino acids. V was clipped by 0 bases and J by 3 bases, with 11 bases between them. Germline CDR1 reads SEHNR; CDR2 reads FQNEAQ (reference sequence). CDR3 region: CASSLAAGTYTEAFF. The CDR3 region has the DNA TGTGCCAGCAGCTTAGCAGCAGGGACGTACACTGAAGCTTTCTTT.

The DNA of the CDR3 is TGTGCCAGCAGCTCCCTAGCGGAGAGCACAGATACGCAGTATTTT. It encodes CASSSLAESTDTQYF. This chain joins TRBV5-6 and TRBJ2-3, with 7 nucleotides matching TRBD2. V lost 3 bases, J lost 0 bases, and 4 bases stayed unmatched. Germline lookup yields CDR1 SGHDT and CDR2 YYEEEE. This CDR3 is built from 15 residues.

Points on this clone: The junction departs from germline at one end; a sequencing error may be responsible. This sample also contains other DNA sequences that code for the same CDR3. V usage is TRBV5-6 and J usage is TRBJ2-1; TRBD1 is a possible D gene (5 bases). This CDR3 is built from 15 residues. From germline, CDR1 is SGHDT and CDR2 YYEEEE. CDR3 nucleotides: TGTGCCAGCAGCTTGCAGGGCTCGGGCTACAATGAACAGTTCTTC. Amino acid sequence: CASSLQGSGYNEQFF.

The genes are TRBV19 and TRBJ2-7, with 10 bases that match TRBD1. This CDR3 is 15 amino acids long. V shed 5 bases, J shed 3 bases, and the junction held 7 bases outside the gene matches. Per the germline V gene, CDR1 is LNHDA and CDR2 is SQIVND (reference sequence). The CDR3 nucleotides are TGTGCCAGTAGTGCCCCGGGACAGGGGAGCTACGAGCAGTACTTC. Translated: CASSAPGQGSYEQYF.

The DNA of the CDR3 is TGTGCCAGTAGTATTGGATTCCATGAGCAGTTCTTC. This gives the protein CASSIGFHEQFF. The chain combines TRBV19 with TRBJ2-1; D not resolved. Trimming took 3 bases from V and 8 from J, leaving 8 bases between them. The CDR3 contains 12 residues. CDR1 and CDR2 from the germline V gene are LNHDA and SQIVND (reference sequence).